Listed below are T cell receptor beta chains from one sample, sequenced in a study of T cell changes during pregnancy in multiple sclerosis. Using immunoSEQ multiplex PCR, the repertoire was profiled, and TCRdb retains in-frame clones only, with some absent. This repertoire shows some 71,000 clones, roughly 91% found once; its top ten account for more than 1.3%. This material consisted of peripheral blood, taken in the third trimester of pregnancy. These receptors came from a female donor with multiple sclerosis, enrolled in a pregnancy study. Both conserved end residues are part of each CDR3. D genes are given only for firm matches. Clone size, where shown, is once, few, many, or a class for clones that have expanded.

clone size	V gene	D gene	J gene	CDR3 DNA	CDR3 protein
NA	TRBV7-9	NA	TRBJ1-2	TGTGCCAGCAGCCCCCCCCAGCTTTTTCGGGAAGGCTACACCTTC	CASSPPQLFREGYTF
NA	TRBV7-2	NA	TRBJ2-5	TGTGCCAGCAGCCGGGCCCGGGGAGAGACCCAGTACTTC	CASSRARGETQYF
NA	TRBV18	TRBD1	TRBJ2-1	TGTGCCAGTGGGGGACAGGGGGCCGATGAGCAGTTCTTC	CASGGQGADEQFF
NA	TRBV18	NA	TRBJ2-1	TGTGCCAGCGGAGGGGGGGACTACAATGAGCAGTTCTTC	CASGGGDYNEQFF
NA	TRBV5-8	TRBD2	TRBJ2-1	TGTGCCAGCAGCCTATATAGTAGCGGGGGGGCCTCCTACAATGAGCAGTTCTTC	CASSLYSSGGASYNEQFF
once	TRBV2	TRBD2	TRBJ2-1	TGTGCCAGCAGTGAAGCTGCCGAAGCGGGGATCTACAATGAGCAGTTCTTC	CASSEAAEAGIYNEQFF
once	TRBV4-1	NA	TRBJ1-6	TGCGCCAGCAGCCAAGAGGTCCAGGAAAATTCACCCCTCCACTTT	CASSQEVQENSPLHF
NA	TRBV19	TRBD1	TRBJ2-5	TGTGCCAGTAGTATAGGGGCAGGGGGCGGGGAGACCCAGTACTTC	CASSIGAGGGETQYF
NA	TRBV7-3	NA	TRBJ1-6	TGTGCCAGCAGCTTACAGTATAATTCACCCCTCCACTTT	CASSLQYNSPLHF
NA	TRBV28	NA	TRBJ1-1	TGTGCCAGCAGTTTATCTGCGTTCGGGAGAATTGGTCGAGCGAATGCTTTCTTT	CASSLSAFGRIGRANAFF
once	TRBV6-5	TRBD1	TRBJ2-7	TGTGCCAGCAGCTTCGCCGGGACAGAGGGCGAGCAGTACTTC	CASSFAGTEGEQYF
NA	TRBV7-9	NA	TRBJ1-6	TGTGCCAGCAGCGAATTAGGGGATTCACCCCTCCACTTT	CASSELGDSPLHF
NA	TRBV10-2	NA	TRBJ1-3	TGCGCCAGCAGTGGAGTGCCTGGAAACACCATATATTTT	CASSGVPGNTIYF
NA	TRBV18	NA	TRBJ2-1	TGTGCCAGCTCCTCGGAGGGGGCCCCTGACAATGAGCAGTTCTTC	CASSSEGAPDNEQFF
NA	TRBV28	NA	TRBJ2-7	TGTGCCAGCAGTTCCGGACAAACCTACGAGCAGTACTTC	CASSSGQTYEQYF
NA	TRBV19	TRBD1	TRBJ2-7	TGTGCCAGTAGTCGCTACAGGGGCAGCTCCTACGAGCAGTACTTC	CASSRYRGSSYEQYF
NA	TRBV11-2	TRBD2	TRBJ2-5	TGTGCCAGCAGATTGCCCAGCGGGGGGACACAAGAGACCCAGTACTTC	CASRLPSGGTQETQYF
NA	TRBV5-6	NA	TRBJ1-3	TGTGCCAGCAGCTTGTCATGGGGGCAGATTGGAAACACCATATATTTT	CASSLSWGQIGNTIYF
NA	TRBV7-8	TRBD2	TRBJ2-2	TGTGCCAGCAGCCCGCGACTAGCGCGAGGCACCGGGGAGCTGTTTTTT	CASSPRLARGTGELFF
NA	TRBV2	NA	TRBJ1-2	TGTGCCAGCATATCGGACAGACACTATGGCTACACCTTC	CASISDRHYGYTF
NA	TRBV6-1	NA	TRBJ2-7	TGTGCCAGCAGTGAAGTCCTCCTCTACGAGCAGTACTTC	CASSEVLLYEQYF
NA	TRBV19	NA	TRBJ2-6	TGTGCCAGTAGTAAAAAACGGGGGGCAAGCTCTGGGGCCAACGTCCTGACTTTC	CASSKKRGASSGANVLTF
NA	TRBV27	NA	TRBJ2-7	TGTGCCAGCAGCCCCGCGCGGACATACTACTCCTACGAGCAGTACTTC	CASSPARTYYSYEQYF
NA	TRBV19	NA	TRBJ1-2	TGTGCCAGTAGTATGGGGGGAGTTGCGGATGGCTACACCTTC	CASSMGGVADGYTF
NA	TRBV4-2	NA	TRBJ2-1	TGTGCCAGCAGCCAAGTCAGCTCTAGGTCCTACAATGAGCAGTTCTTC	CASSQVSSRSYNEQFF
NA	TRBV9	NA	TRBJ1-1	TGTGCCAGCAGCAAAAGTGGGAGGGCGTCTGAAGCTTTCTTT	CASSKSGRASEAFF
once	TRBV29-1	TRBD2	TRBJ2-3	TGCAGCTCCCTGGGGGGGGGAACAGATACGCAGTATTTT	CSSLGGGTDTQYF
NA	TRBV29-1	NA	TRBJ2-5	TGCAGCGTTGAAGTGCTCGGAGAGACCCAGTACTTC	CSVEVLGETQYF
once	TRBV6-1	NA	TRBJ1-2	TGTGCCAGCAGCCTGGACAGCTATGGCTACACCTTC	CASSLDSYGYTF
NA	TRBV5-6	NA	TRBJ1-2	TGTGCCAGCAGCTTTCCTGGGGGGGCTGGTAGCTATGGCTACACCTTC	CASSFPGGAGSYGYTF
NA	TRBV7-8	NA	TRBJ2-7	TGTGCCAGCAGCCCCGTGTCCGGGACCCGGGGGTACGAGCAGTACTTC	CASSPVSGTRGYEQYF
NA	TRBV5-1	TRBD1	TRBJ1-2	TGCGCCAGCAGCTTCCTGGGGGGGGACAGGGAAGCGTATGGCTACACCTTC	CASSFLGGDREAYGYTF
NA	TRBV5-1	TRBD2	TRBJ2-5	TGCGCCAGCAGCGCACTAGCGGGGGCGTTCCAAGAGACCCAGTACTTC	CASSALAGAFQETQYF
NA	TRBV20-1	NA	TRBJ2-1	TGCAGTGCCCCCGGCAGGACAAAGCAGTTCTTC	CSAPGRTKQFF
NA	TRBV5-4	NA	TRBJ1-1	TGTGCCAGCAGCTTTCGGACATCGAACACTGAAGCTTTCTTT	CASSFRTSNTEAFF
NA	TRBV30	NA	TRBJ1-3	TGTGCCTGGAGTCACGGGGGGAATGGAAACACCATATATTTT	CAWSHGGNGNTIYF
NA	TRBV5-8	NA	TRBJ1-5	TGTGCCAGCAGCTTGTTTTTGACGGGGTATAGCAATCAGCCCCAGCATTTT	CASSLFLTGYSNQPQHF
NA	TRBV6-1	NA	TRBJ1-2	TGTGCCACCAGACAGTCCGACGACTATGGCTACACCTTC	CATRQSDDYGYTF
NA	TRBV2	TRBD1	TRBJ1-5	TGTGCCAGCAGTGAAAGGCAGGGGGCAAGCAATCAGCCCCAGCATTTT	CASSERQGASNQPQHF
NA	TRBV4-1	NA	TRBJ2-4	TGCGCCAGCAGCCAAGCCCCGGCCAGTGGGCAAAACATTCAGTACTTC	CASSQAPASGQNIQYF
NA	TRBV4-3	TRBD1	TRBJ1-3	TGCGCCAGCAGCGGCGGGGGACAGGTTGCTGGAAACACCATATATTTT	CASSGGGQVAGNTIYF
NA	TRBV27	NA	TRBJ2-5	TGTGCCAGCGGCAGGGAAGAGACCCAGTACTTC	CASGREETQYF
NA	TRBV18	NA	TRBJ2-7	TGTGCCAGCTCACCGTCGGACAGTAGCTCCTACGAGCAGTACTTC	CASSPSDSSSYEQYF
once	TRBV5-1	TRBD2	TRBJ2-1	TGCGCCAGCAGCTTGCGTCTAGCGGGGGCCGGCTCCTACAATGAGCAGTTCTTC	CASSLRLAGAGSYNEQFF
NA	TRBV7-2	NA	TRBJ2-1	TGTGCCAGCGCGAGGGGCGGGGACTATGAGCAGTTCTTC	CASARGGDYEQFF
NA	TRBV7-2	NA	TRBJ1-1	TGTGCCAGCAGCTTAAGGAGAGGCACTGAAGCTTTCTTT	CASSLRRGTEAFF